The T cell receptor (beta chain) under discussion was sequenced for a study of T cells in localized non-small cell lung cancer. The germline V gene has CDR1 MNHEY and CDR2 SVGAGI. There are 14 residues in the CDR3. V was shortened by 2 bases and J by 4 bases, with 11 bases between the two germline ends. For this clone: The antigen remains undetermined.

Sequencing was performed with immunoSEQ multiplex PCR; in TCRdb, only in-frame clones are kept and a portion is missing. The sample lists approximately 63,000 clones, 85% to 90% occurring once. General observations from the study: The greatest T cell clonality was found in uninvolved adjacent lung (higher than in tumor). A median of roughly 52 of the top 100 tumor clones appeared in adjacent lung, which was paired and uninvolved. Elevated blood T cell density was associated with longer overall survival. Only one tumor region was sequenced, so heterogeneity remains possible.

The material sequenced was peripheral blood, taken before any cancer treatment. The chain has TRBV6-5 and TRBJ1-1, with a possible D match to TRBD1 (5 bases). This TCR derives from a man between 40 and 69 years old with stage I squamous cell lung carcinoma. CDR3 bases: TGTGCCAGCAGTTACGGGGGGGACGGCACTGAAGCTTTCTTT. This sequence encodes CASSYGGDGTEAFF.